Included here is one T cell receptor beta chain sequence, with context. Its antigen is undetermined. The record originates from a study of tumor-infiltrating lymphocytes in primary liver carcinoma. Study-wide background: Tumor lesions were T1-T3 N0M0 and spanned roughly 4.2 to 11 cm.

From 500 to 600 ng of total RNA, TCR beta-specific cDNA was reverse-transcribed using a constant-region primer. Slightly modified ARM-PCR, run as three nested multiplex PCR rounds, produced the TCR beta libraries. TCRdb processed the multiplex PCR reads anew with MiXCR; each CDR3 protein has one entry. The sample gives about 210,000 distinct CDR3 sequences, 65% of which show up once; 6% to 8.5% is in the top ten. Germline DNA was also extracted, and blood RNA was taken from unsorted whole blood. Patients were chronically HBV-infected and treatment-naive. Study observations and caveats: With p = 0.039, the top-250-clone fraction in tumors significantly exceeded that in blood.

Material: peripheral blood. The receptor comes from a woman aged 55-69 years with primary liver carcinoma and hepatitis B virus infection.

The CDR3 DNA reads TGTGCCAGCTTAGTGCGTTACGGGGAGCTGTTTTTT. It specifies CASLVRYGELFF. The rearrangement joins TRBV11-2 to TRBJ2-2; D unclear. This CDR3 contains 12 residues. The V and J ends lost 8 bases and 7 bases respectively, with 11 bases between them. From germline, CDR1 is SGHAT and CDR2 FQNNGV.